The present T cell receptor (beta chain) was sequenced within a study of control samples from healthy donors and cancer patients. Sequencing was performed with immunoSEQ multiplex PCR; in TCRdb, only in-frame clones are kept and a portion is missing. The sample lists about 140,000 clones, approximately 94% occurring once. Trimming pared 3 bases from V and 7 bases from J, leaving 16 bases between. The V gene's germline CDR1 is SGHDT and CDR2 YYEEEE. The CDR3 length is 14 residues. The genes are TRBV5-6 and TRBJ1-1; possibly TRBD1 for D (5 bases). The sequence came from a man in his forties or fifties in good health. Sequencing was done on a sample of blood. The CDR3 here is CASSSGPPGGEAFF. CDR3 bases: TGTGCCAGCAGCTCCGGACCACCCGGGGGTGAAGCTTTCTTT.